The 11 T cell receptor beta chains given below trace back to one sample, sequenced in a study of blood T cell repertoires in COVID-19. Here immunoSEQ multiplex PCR was the method, and the copy in TCRdb shows in-frame clones only, minus some. The table lists about 160,000 clones, 82% of them singletons. Specimen: PBMCs or T cells enriched from blood (not recorded which). The receptors shown here come from a man aged 55 to 69 who had recovered from COVID-19.

The genes are TRBV23-1 and TRBJ1-4, with D perhaps TRBD1 (6 bases). TRBV23-1 is annotated as an ORF whose role is uncertain. Trimming took 3 bases from V and 4 from J, leaving 18 bases between them. The CDR3 consists of 17 residues. The CDR3 spells CASSQPSGTPSNEKLFF. CDR3 coding DNA: TGCGCCAGCAGTCAGCCCTCCGGGACACCAAGTAATGAAAAACTGTTTTTT.

V is TRBV4-1 and J is TRBJ1-2; a possible D gene is TRBD1 (6 bases). This CDR3 region has 17 residues. V gave up 4 bases and J gave up 3 bases, with 21 bases separating them. The germline V gene has CDR1 MGHRA and CDR2 YSYEKL. The CDR3: CASSPGTPTFQYYGYTF. CDR3 in DNA: TGCGCCAGCAGCCCCGGGACACCAACCTTTCAATACTATGGCTACACCTTC.

The rearrangement links TRBV11-2 to TRBJ2-1; 15 positions match TRBD2. J gave up 7 bases and V 3 bases, and 4 bases lay outside the gene matches. This CDR3 comprises 16 residues. Germline V gives CDR1 SGHAT, CDR2 FQNNGV. As DNA, the CDR3 is TGTGCCAGCAGCTTCCGGACTAGCGGGAGGGTTAATGAGCAGTTCTTC. Amino acid sequence: CASSFRTSGRVNEQFF.

The chain has TRBV2 and TRBJ2-7; 9 nucleotides line up with TRBD1. V lost 2 bases to trimming and J lost 7 bases; unmatched junction nucleotides: 6. The length of the CDR3 is 14 residues. The germline gives CDR1 SNHLY, CDR2 FYNNEI. The CDR3 sequence is CASSEWDRAGEQYF. DNA of the CDR3: TGTGCCAGCAGTGAATGGGACAGGGCGGGGGAGCAGTACTTC.

The chain carries TRBV7-9 and TRBJ1-1; D not resolved. V lost 0 bases to trimming and J lost 8 bases, with 7 bases between them. The germline gives CDR1 SEHNR, CDR2 FQNEAQ (reference sequence). This CDR3 region has 12 residues. The CDR3: CASSLASMEAFF. CDR3 in DNA: TGTGCCAGCAGCTTAGCGAGTATGGAAGCTTTCTTT.

This clone appeared many times. The chain couples TRBV14 to TRBJ2-1, with D perhaps TRBD1 (6 bases). This CDR3 is built from 15 residues. With 0 bases removed from V and 13 bases from J, the gap between germline ends came to 19 bases. Germline V gene sequence: CDR1 SGHDN, CDR2 FVKESK. CDR3 nucleotide sequence: TGTGCCAGCAGCCAAGAGGACAGACTAACGGATTTTCAGTTCTTC. The encoded protein is CASSQEDRLTDFQFF.

This chain uses TRBV3-1 (or the pseudogene TRBV3-2) with TRBJ1-2; TRBD1 aligns across 7 bases. V shed 1 base, J shed 4 bases, and the junction held 3 bases outside the gene matches. Looked up from germline, CDR1 is LGHDT and CDR2 is YNNKEL (reference sequence). CDR3 size: 14 residues. CDR3 residues: CASSQGQGLYGYTF. For the CDR3, the DNA is TGTGCCAGCAGCCAAGGACAGGGACTCTATGGCTACACCTTC.

The V call is TRBV6-5, the J call TRBJ2-2; no firm D call. Per the germline V gene, CDR1 is MNHEY and CDR2 is SVGAGI. V was pared by 3 bases and J by 4 bases, with 6 bases between. The CDR3 totals 13 residues. The CDR3 DNA sequence: TGTGCCAGCAGTTATTTTAGCACCGGGGAGCTGTTTTTT. It yields the protein CASSYFSTGELFF.

This rearrangement joins TRBV28 to TRBJ2-5, with 10 bases lining up with TRBD1. Germline V lookup: CDR1 MDHEN, CDR2 SYDVKM. V lost 5 bases to trimming and J lost 2 bases; unmatched junction nucleotides: 8. This CDR3 is 16 amino acids long. DNA for the CDR3: TGTGCCAGCAGTCTATACGGACAGGGGGGTCAAGAGACCCAGTACTTC. This encodes CASSLYGQGGQETQYF. The full variable domain, completed using reference TRBV28 and TRBJ2-5, is DVKVTQSSRYLVKRTGEKVFLECVQDMDHENMFWYRQDPGLGLRLIYFSYDVKMKEKGDIPEGYSVSREKKERFSLILESASTNQTSMYLCASSLYGQGGQETQYFGPGTRLLVL.

This clone was recorded many times. V and J are TRBV24-1 and TRBJ2-1; 8 bases are shared with TRBD2. The CDR3 is 13 residues long. V shed 9 bases and J 6 bases; nucleotides not matched to a gene: 6. Germline V gives CDR1 KGHDR, CDR2 SFDVKD. DNA of the CDR3: TGTGCCACCGGAGGAGGACTAGCCAATGAGCAGTTCTTC. Its translation is CATGGGLANEQFF.

V usage is TRBV7-9 and J usage is TRBJ1-1; possibly TRBD1 for D (5 bases). CDR1 and CDR2 from the germline V gene are SEHNR and FQNEAQ (reference sequence). This CDR3 region has 14 residues. V dropped 1 base and J dropped 5 bases, with 11 bases sitting between them. The CDR3 here is CASSLGKGWTEAFF. The CDR3 region has the DNA TGTGCCAGCAGCTTAGGGAAGGGGTGGACTGAAGCTTTCTTT.